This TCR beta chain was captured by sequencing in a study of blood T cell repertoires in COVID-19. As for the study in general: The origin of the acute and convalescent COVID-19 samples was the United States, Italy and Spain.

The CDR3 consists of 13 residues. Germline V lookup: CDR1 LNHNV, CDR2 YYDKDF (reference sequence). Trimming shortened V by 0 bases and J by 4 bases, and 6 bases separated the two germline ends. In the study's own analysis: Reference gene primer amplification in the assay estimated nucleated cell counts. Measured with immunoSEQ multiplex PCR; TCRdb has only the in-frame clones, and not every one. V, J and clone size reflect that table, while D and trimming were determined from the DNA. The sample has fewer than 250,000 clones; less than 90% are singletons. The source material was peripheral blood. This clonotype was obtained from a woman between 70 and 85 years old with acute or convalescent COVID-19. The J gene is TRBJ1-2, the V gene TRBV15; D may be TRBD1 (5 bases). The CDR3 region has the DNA TGTGCCACCAGCAGAGACAGGGCCTATGGCTACACCTTC. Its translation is CATSRDRAYGYTF. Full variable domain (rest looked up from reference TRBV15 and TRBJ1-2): DAMVIQNPRYQVTQFGKPVTLSCSQTLNHNVMYWYQQKSSQAPKLLFHYYDKDFNNEADTPDNFQSRRPNTSFCFLDIRSPGLGDTAMYLCATSRDRAYGYTFGSGTRLTVV.